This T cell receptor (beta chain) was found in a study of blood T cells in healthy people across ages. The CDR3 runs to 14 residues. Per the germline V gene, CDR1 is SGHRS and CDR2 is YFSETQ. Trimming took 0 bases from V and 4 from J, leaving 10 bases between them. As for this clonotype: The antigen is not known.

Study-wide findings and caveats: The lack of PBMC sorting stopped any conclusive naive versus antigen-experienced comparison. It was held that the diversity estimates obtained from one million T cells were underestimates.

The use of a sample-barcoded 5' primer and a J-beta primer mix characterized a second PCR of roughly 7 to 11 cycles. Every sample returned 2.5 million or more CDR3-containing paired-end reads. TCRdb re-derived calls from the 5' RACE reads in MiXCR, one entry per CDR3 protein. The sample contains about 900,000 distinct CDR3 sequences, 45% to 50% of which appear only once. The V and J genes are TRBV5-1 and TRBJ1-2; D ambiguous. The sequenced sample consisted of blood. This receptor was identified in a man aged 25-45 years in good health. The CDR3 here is CASSLGRIVYGYTF. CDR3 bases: TGCGCCAGCAGCTTGGGCCGGATAGTCTATGGCTACACCTTC.